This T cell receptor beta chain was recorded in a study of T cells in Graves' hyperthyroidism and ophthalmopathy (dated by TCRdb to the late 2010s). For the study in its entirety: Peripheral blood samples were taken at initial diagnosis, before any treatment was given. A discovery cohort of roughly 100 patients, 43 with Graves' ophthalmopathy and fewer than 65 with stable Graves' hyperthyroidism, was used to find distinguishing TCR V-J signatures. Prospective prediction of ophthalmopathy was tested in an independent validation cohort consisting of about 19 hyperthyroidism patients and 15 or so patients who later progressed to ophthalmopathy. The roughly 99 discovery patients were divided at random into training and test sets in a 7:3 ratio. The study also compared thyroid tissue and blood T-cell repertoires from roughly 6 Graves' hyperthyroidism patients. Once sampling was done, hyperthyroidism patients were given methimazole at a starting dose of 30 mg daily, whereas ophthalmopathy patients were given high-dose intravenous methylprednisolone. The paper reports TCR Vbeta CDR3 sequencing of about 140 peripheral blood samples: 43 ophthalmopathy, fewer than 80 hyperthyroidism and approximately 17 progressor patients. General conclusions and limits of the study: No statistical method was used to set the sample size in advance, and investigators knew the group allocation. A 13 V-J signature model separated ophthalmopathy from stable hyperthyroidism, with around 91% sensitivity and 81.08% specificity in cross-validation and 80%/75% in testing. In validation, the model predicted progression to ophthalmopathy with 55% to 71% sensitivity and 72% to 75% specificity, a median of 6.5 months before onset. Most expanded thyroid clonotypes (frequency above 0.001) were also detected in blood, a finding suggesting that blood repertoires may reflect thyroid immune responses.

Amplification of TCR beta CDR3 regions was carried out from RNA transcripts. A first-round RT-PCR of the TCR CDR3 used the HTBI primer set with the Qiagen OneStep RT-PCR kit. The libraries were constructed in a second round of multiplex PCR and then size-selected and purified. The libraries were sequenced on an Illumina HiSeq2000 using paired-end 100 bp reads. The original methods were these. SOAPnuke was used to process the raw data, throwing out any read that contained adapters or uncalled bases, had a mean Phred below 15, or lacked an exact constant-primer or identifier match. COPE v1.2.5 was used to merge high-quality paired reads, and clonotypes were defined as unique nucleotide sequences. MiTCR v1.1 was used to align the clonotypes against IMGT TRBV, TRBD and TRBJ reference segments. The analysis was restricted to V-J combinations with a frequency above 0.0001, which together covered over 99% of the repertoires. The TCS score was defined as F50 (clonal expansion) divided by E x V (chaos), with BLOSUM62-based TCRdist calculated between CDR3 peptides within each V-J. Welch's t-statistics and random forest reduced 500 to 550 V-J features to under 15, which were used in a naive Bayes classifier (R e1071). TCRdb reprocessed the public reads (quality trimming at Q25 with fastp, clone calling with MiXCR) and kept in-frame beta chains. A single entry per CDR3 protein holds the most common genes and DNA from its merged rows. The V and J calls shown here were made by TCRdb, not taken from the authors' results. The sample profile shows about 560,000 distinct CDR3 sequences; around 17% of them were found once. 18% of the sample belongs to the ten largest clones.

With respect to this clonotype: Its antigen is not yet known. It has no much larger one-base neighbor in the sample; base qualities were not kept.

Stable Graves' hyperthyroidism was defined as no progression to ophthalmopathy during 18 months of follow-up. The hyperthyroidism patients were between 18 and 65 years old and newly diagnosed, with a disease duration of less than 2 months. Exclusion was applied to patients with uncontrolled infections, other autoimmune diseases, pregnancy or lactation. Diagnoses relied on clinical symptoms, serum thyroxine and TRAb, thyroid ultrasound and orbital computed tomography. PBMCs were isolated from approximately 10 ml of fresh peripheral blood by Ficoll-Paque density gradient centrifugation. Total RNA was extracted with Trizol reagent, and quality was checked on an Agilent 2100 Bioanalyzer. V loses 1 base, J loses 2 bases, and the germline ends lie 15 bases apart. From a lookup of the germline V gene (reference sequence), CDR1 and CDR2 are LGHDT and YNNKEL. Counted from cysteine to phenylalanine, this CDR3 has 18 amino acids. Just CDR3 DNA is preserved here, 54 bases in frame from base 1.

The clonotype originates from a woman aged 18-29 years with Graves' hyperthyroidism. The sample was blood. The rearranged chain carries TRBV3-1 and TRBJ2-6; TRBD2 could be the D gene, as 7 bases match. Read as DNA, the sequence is TGTGCCAGCAGCCAAGGGGGGAGGGGGAGCCCTGGGGCCAACGTCCTGACTTTC. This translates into CASSQGGRGSPGANVLTF.